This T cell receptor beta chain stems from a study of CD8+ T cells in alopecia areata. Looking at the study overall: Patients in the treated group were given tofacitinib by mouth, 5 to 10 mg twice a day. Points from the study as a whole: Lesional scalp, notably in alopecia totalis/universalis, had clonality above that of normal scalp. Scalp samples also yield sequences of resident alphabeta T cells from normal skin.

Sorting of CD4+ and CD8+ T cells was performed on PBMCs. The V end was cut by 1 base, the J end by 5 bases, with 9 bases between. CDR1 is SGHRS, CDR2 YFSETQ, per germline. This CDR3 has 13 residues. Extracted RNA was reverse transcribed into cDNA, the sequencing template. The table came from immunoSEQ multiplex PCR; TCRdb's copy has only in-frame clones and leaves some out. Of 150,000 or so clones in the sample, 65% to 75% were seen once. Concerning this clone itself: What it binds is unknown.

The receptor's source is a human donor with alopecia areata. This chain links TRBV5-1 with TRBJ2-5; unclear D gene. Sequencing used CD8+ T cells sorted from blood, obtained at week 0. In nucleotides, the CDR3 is TGCGCCAGCAGCTTGTTTCTGGGCGAGACCCAGTACTTC. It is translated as CASSLFLGETQYF.